The 30 T cell receptor beta chains reported below all come from one sample, sequenced in a study of cytomegalovirus exposure and HLA in healthy donors. The repertoire was sequenced with immunoSEQ multiplex PCR; TCRdb's copy has only in-frame clones and lacks some. The repertoire consists of 35,000 to 55,000 clones, with 80% to 95% occurring once and the leading ten covering roughly 2%. The sequenced sample consisted of PBMCs. These receptors were obtained from a woman in her late teens or twenties in good health and CMV-seronegative.

The chain couples TRBV6-5 to TRBJ2-1; D might be TRBD1 (5 bases). CDR3 length equals 16 residues. V was clipped by 2 bases and J by 1 base, with 12 bases between them. The germline V gene has CDR1 MNHEY and CDR2 SVGAGI. CDR3 region: CASSYVGLGSYNEQFF. Written as DNA, the CDR3 is TGTGCCAGCAGTTACGTGGGGCTCGGTTCCTACAATGAGCAGTTCTTC.

The chain recombines TRBV5-4 with TRBJ2-3; 9 bases agree with TRBD1. The CDR3 is 15 residues long. V shed 2 bases and J 1 base; nucleotides not matched to a gene: 2. Germline-derived CDR1 and CDR2 are SGHNT and YYREEE (reference sequence). CDR3 region: CASSLRQGGTDTQYF. The CDR3 region has the DNA TGTGCCAGCAGCTTACGACAGGGGGGCACAGATACGCAGTATTTT. Complete variable domain (other parts from reference TRBV5-4 and TRBJ2-3): ETGVTQSPTHLIKTRGQQVTLRCSSQSGHNTVSWYQQALGQGPQFIFQYYREEENGRGNFPPRFSGLQFPNYSSELNVNALELDDSALYLCASSLRQGGTDTQYFGPGTRLTVL.

The chain joins TRBV28 to TRBJ2-7, with 12 bases fitting TRBD2. The V gene's germline CDR1 is MDHEN and CDR2 SYDVKM. The length of the CDR3 is 20 residues. V gave up 5 bases and J gave up 3 bases; unmatched junction bases: 20. The CDR3 region is CASSPPKILAGGPKRYEQYF. CDR3 DNA: TGTGCCAGCAGTCCCCCCAAGATTCTAGCGGGGGGGCCGAAGCGCTACGAGCAGTACTTC. The full variable domain, in which reference TRBV28 and TRBJ2-7 provide the parts outside the CDR3, is DVKVTQSSRYLVKRTGEKVFLECVQDMDHENMFWYRQDPGLGLRLIYFSYDVKMKEKGDIPEGYSVSREKKERFSLILESASTNQTSMYLCASSPPKILAGGPKRYEQYFGPGTRLTVT.

The V call is TRBV9, the J call TRBJ1-2; no clear D. Trimming took off 4 bases at V and 5 bases at J, with 30 bases between the two ends. The CDR3 runs 19 residues. Germline assignment: CDR1 SGDLS and CDR2 YYNGEE. Here the CDR3 reads CASSPTSISVRRDKYGYTF. CDR3 DNA sequence: TGTGCCAGCAGCCCGACCTCAATTAGTGTTCGACGCGACAAGTATGGCTACACCTTC.

V is TRBV6-1 and J is TRBJ2-1, with 9 bases identical to TRBD2. The CDR3 loop spans 15 amino acids. Germline V gene data show CDR1 as MNHNS and CDR2 as SASEGT. V lost 6 bases, J lost 2 bases, and 5 bases stayed unmatched. This CDR3 is CASSLIAGAYNEQFF. For the CDR3, the DNA is TGTGCCAGCAGCTTAATAGCGGGAGCCTACAATGAGCAGTTCTTC.

The chain links TRBV7-6 to TRBJ2-1, with 8 positions matching TRBD2. V lost 5 bases to trimming and J lost 3 bases; unmatched junction nucleotides: 6. The V gene's germline CDR1 is SGHVS and CDR2 FNYEAQ. This CDR3 has 15 residues. CDR3 in DNA: TGTGCCAGCAGCGCACTAGCGGAACTCTACAATGAGCAGTTCTTC. This translates into CASSALAELYNEQFF.

This chain links TRBV7-9 with TRBJ2-1; TRBD1 agrees at 10 bases. The germline V gene encodes CDR1 SEHNR and CDR2 FQNEAQ (reference sequence). The V gene end was trimmed by 5 bases and the J gene end by 7 bases; junction bases not matched to a gene: 5. The CDR3 loop spans 14 amino acids. This CDR3 reads CASSPDRGRNEQFF. DNA for the CDR3: TGTGCCAGCAGCCCTGACAGGGGGCGGAATGAGCAGTTCTTC.

This chain connects TRBV28 to TRBJ2-7, with D perhaps matching TRBD2 (5 bases). Germline V gives CDR1 MDHEN, CDR2 SYDVKM. V lost 2 bases, J lost 7 bases, and 18 bases lay in between. The length of the CDR3 is 15 residues. CDR3 sequence (DNA): TGTGCCAGCAGTTTACGCGGACTTGCAATGAGTGAGCAGTACTTC. Translation: CASSLRGLAMSEQYF.

This CDR3 is CASSLAGFYGYTF. DNA for the CDR3: TGTGCCAGCAGTTTAGCAGGGTTCTATGGCTACACCTTC. V usage is TRBV28 and J usage is TRBJ1-2; perhaps TRBD1 as D (5 bases). Trimming took 2 bases from V and 4 from J, leaving 8 bases between them. The germline V gene encodes CDR1 MDHEN and CDR2 SYDVKM. The length of the CDR3 is 13 residues.

V is TRBV6-5 and J is TRBJ1-2; TRBD1 matches at 8 bases. After removal of 3 bases from V and 1 base from J, the junction contained 7 bases not matched to a gene. Germline V gene data show CDR1 as MNHEY and CDR2 as SVGAGI. The CDR3 spans 16 residues. DNA for the CDR3: TGTGCCAGCAGTTATGCCGGGACAGGAAGTAACTATGGCTACACCTTC. Protein product: CASSYAGTGSNYGYTF.

The chain has TRBV10-3 and TRBJ2-5; 7 bases align to TRBD1. The CDR3 covers 16 residues. Per germline, CDR1 ENHRY and CDR2 SYGVKD. With V trimmed by 3 bases and J by 0 bases, 7 bases remained unmatched. This CDR3 is CAISDSGQTHQETQYF. The CDR3 bases are TGTGCCATCAGTGATTCGGGACAGACTCACCAAGAGACCCAGTACTTC.

V and J are TRBV11-2 and TRBJ2-1; possibly TRBD2 for D (6 bases). The CDR3 runs 18 residues. Trimming stripped 3 bases from V and 6 bases from J, with 24 bases between. CDR1 is SGHAT and CDR2 is FQNNGV in the germline V gene. CDR3 residues: CASSFSSGRAKIGNEQFF. The CDR3 DNA is TGTGCCAGCAGCTTTTCCTCCGGGAGAGCGAAGATTGGCAATGAGCAGTTCTTC.

The chain uses TRBV11-2 and TRBJ2-3; D possibly corresponds to TRBD2 (6 bases). CDR3 size: 13 residues. Germline lookup yields CDR1 SGHAT and CDR2 FQNNGV. V lost 5 bases and J 5 bases, leaving 11 bases between the germline ends. In DNA form, the CDR3 reads TGTGCCAGCAGCCCCCGGGGGATAGATACGCAGTATTTT. Translating gives CASSPRGIDTQYF.

The V and J genes are TRBV18 and TRBJ1-5; D ambiguous. CDR1 is KGHSH, CDR2 LQKENI, per germline. The CDR3 has 15 amino acids. Trimming removed 0 bases at V and 3 bases at J, with 9 bases between. The chain's CDR3 is CASSPPGGYNQPQHF. As DNA, the CDR3 is TGTGCCAGCTCACCACCAGGAGGGTACAATCAGCCCCAGCATTTT.

V usage is TRBV11-2 and J usage is TRBJ2-7; 10 bases align to TRBD2. This CDR3 spans 17 amino acids. Trimming cost V 0 bases and J 0 bases; bases outside gene matches: 5. Germline loops: CDR1 SGHAT, CDR2 FQNNGV. CDR3 sequence: CASSLDFGTSVSYEQYF. The CDR3 DNA reads TGTGCCAGCAGCTTAGATTTTGGGACTAGCGTCTCCTACGAGCAGTACTTC.

This chain uses TRBV9 with TRBJ2-1, with a weak D call TRBD2 (6 bases). V lost 0 bases, J lost 5 bases, and 12 bases lay in between. The CDR3 spans 15 residues. The germline gives CDR1 SGDLS, CDR2 YYNGEE. The CDR3 loop is CASSVVEGWDNEQFF. The CDR3 nucleotides read TGTGCCAGCAGCGTAGTGGAGGGATGGGACAATGAGCAGTTCTTC.

The V and J genes are TRBV30 and TRBJ1-2; D is unclear. CDR1 is GTSNPN, CDR2 SVGIG, per germline (reference sequence). Trimming removed 2 bases from V and 2 bases from J, with 12 bases in between. This CDR3 comprises 14 residues. This chain's CDR3 is CAWSQTQNNYGYTF. For the CDR3, the DNA is TGTGCCTGGAGTCAAACCCAGAACAACTATGGCTACACCTTC.

In nucleotides, the CDR3 is TGTGCCAGCAGTAAAACCGGGACTAGCGGTTTTAGTAGCACAGATACGCAGTATTTT. Its translation is CASSKTGTSGFSSTDTQYF. This sequence joins TRBV7-9 and TRBJ2-3; 11 positions agree with TRBD2. V gave up 6 bases and J gave up 0 bases; unmatched junction bases: 14. CDR1 and CDR2 (germline): SEHNR, FQNEAQ (reference sequence). This CDR3 has 19 amino acids.

This chain joins TRBV6-1 and TRBJ2-3, with D perhaps TRBD2 (5 bases). Germline loops: CDR1 MNHNS, CDR2 SASEGT. The CDR3 has 16 residues. With 3 bases removed from V and 1 base from J, the gap between germline ends came to 14 bases. The CDR3 bases are TGTGCCAGCAGTGACGAGGGTCTCCTGGGCACAGATACGCAGTATTTT. It is translated as CASSDEGLLGTDTQYF.

This chain uses TRBV11-2 with TRBJ2-7; D unresolved. The CDR3 totals 14 residues. The V gene lost 3 bases and the J gene lost 0 bases, with 9 bases spanning the gap. CDR1 is SGHAT, CDR2 FQNNGV, per germline. CDR3 amino acids: CASSFLVSSYEQYF. The CDR3 region has the DNA TGTGCCAGCAGCTTTCTTGTTAGCTCCTACGAGCAGTACTTC.

V gene TRBV30 combines with J gene TRBJ1-5; TRBD1 is a possible D gene (6 bases). Germline CDR1 GTSNPN, CDR2 SVGIG (reference sequence). Between the trimmed V and J ends, which lost 0 bases and 9 bases, there was a span of 6 bases. There are 11 residues in the CDR3. CDR3 protein: CAWSVGGPQHF. CDR3 DNA sequence: TGTGCCTGGAGTGTAGGGGGGCCCCAGCATTTT.

This clone was seen a single time. This sequence joins TRBV28 and TRBJ1-5; tentatively, D is TRBD1 (5 bases). V shed 5 bases and J shed 0 bases, with 14 bases lying between them. The CDR3 sequence is 16 residues long. CDR1 is MDHEN, CDR2 SYDVKM, per germline. The CDR3 sequence: CASSLSVTVSNQPQHF. The CDR3, as DNA: TGTGCCAGCAGTCTCTCCGTGACAGTTAGCAATCAGCCCCAGCATTTT.

The chain has TRBV28 and TRBJ2-7, with 10 bases matching TRBD2. J lost 2 bases, V lost 6 bases, and 16 bases had no gene match. This CDR3 contains 18 residues. Germline CDR1 MDHEN, CDR2 SYDVKM. CDR3 in amino acids: CASSLPLLSSGSAYEQYF. The CDR3 DNA sequence: TGTGCCAGCAGCCTCCCGCTCCTGTCTAGCGGGAGCGCCTACGAGCAGTACTTC.

The chain has TRBV6-1 and TRBJ2-1; D is unresolved. CDR3 length: 14 residues. Trimming shortened V by 2 bases and J by 9 bases, and 14 bases separated the two germline ends. Germline V gene sequence: CDR1 MNHNS, CDR2 SASEGT. The CDR3 coding sequence is TGTGCCAGCAGTGAAACCAGTAGCACGACTGAGCAGTTCTTC. Residues: CASSETSSTTEQFF.

The chain joins TRBV11-2 to TRBJ2-1, with D uncertain. Trimming removed 1 base from V and 0 bases from J, with 13 bases in between. CDR1 and CDR2 from the germline V gene are SGHAT and FQNNGV. The CDR3 totals 17 residues. Here the CDR3 reads CASSLGLAASSYNEQFF. The DNA for the CDR3 is TGTGCCAGCAGCTTAGGGTTAGCAGCGAGCTCCTACAATGAGCAGTTCTTC. Full variable domain (rest looked up from reference TRBV11-2 and TRBJ2-1): EAGVAQSPRYKIIEKRQSVAFWCNPISGHATLYWYQQILGQGPKLLIQFQNNGVVDDSQLPKDRFSAERLKGVDSTLKIQPAKLEDSAVYLCASSLGLAASSYNEQFFGPGTRLTVL.

The V gene is TRBV5-3, the J gene TRBJ2-7; 7 bases match TRBD1. TRBV5-3 falls under the ORF class, with uncertain function. This CDR3 region has 16 residues. The junction had 13 bases not matched to a gene; V was cut back by 4 bases and J by 3 bases. CDR3 loop: CARSPPNRQGFYEQYF. For the CDR3, the DNA is TGTGCCAGAAGCCCCCCCAACCGACAGGGTTTCTACGAGCAGTACTTC.

This sequence joins TRBV14 and TRBJ2-5, with 11 positions matching TRBD1. Germline CDR1 is SGHDN and CDR2 is FVKESK. This CDR3 has 15 amino acids. After removal of 4 bases from V and 5 bases from J, the junction contained 6 bases not matched to a gene. CDR3 in amino acids: CASSPRTGGLETQYF. The CDR3 DNA is TGTGCCAGCAGCCCCCGGACAGGGGGCTTGGAGACCCAGTACTTC.

V gene TRBV19 combines with J gene TRBJ2-1; 7 nucleotides line up with TRBD2. The V gene's germline CDR1 is LNHDA and CDR2 SQIVND (reference sequence). V lost 3 bases and J lost 5; bases outside the gene matches: 4. This CDR3 is 14 amino acids long. The CDR3, as DNA: TGTGCCAGTAGTATGGCCCTAGCGGACAATGAGCAGTTCTTC. As protein: CASSMALADNEQFF.

The chain joins TRBV6-5 to TRBJ1-3, with a possible D match to TRBD1 (5 bases). This CDR3 has 14 residues. Trimming took 6 bases from V and 7 from J, leaving 16 bases between them. Germline V CDR1 and CDR2: MNHEY, SVGAGI. CDR3 sequence reads: CASRPTRQWNTIYF. In nucleotides, the CDR3 is TGTGCCAGCAGACCGACCCGACAGTGGAACACCATATATTTT.

This rearrangement joins TRBV25-1 to TRBJ1-2; TRBD1 might be the D (5 bases). Germline V CDR1 and CDR2: MGHDK, SYGVNS. The CDR3 extends over 12 amino acids. Trimming shortened V by 4 bases and J by 8 bases, and 11 bases separated the two germline ends. CDR3 protein: CASSAGLGGYTF. CDR3 bases: TGTGCCAGCAGTGCGGGACTCGGAGGCTACACCTTC.